The entry below gives a single T cell receptor beta chain sequence along with its context. The antigen is undetermined. Trimming left V 3 bases short and J 7 bases short, with 16 bases between. The CDR3 spans 15 residues. CDR1 and CDR2 (germline): SGHRS, YFSETQ. This record belongs to a study of cytomegalovirus exposure and HLA in healthy donors. Study-wide points: In a later analysis, the majority of CMV-associated beta chains seemingly showed HLA restriction. As a later analysis revealed, the rate of TCR association differed by HLA locus, with DRB1 most and HLA-C fewest.

It was with 60 Vbeta and 13 Jbeta primers that the PCR ran. Only in-frame clones appear in the TCRdb table, and some are missing; sequencing was by immunoSEQ multiplex PCR. Of about 130,000 clones in the sample, 81% were seen once. Material for sequencing was PBMCs. The V gene is TRBV5-1, the J gene TRBJ1-4; possibly TRBD1 for D (6 bases). The receptor was derived from a man younger than 35 in good health and CMV-seronegative. The CDR3 loop reads CASSSTGQRSEKLFF. Here the CDR3 DNA reads TGCGCCAGCAGCTCGACGGGACAAAGGAGTGAAAAACTGTTTTTT.